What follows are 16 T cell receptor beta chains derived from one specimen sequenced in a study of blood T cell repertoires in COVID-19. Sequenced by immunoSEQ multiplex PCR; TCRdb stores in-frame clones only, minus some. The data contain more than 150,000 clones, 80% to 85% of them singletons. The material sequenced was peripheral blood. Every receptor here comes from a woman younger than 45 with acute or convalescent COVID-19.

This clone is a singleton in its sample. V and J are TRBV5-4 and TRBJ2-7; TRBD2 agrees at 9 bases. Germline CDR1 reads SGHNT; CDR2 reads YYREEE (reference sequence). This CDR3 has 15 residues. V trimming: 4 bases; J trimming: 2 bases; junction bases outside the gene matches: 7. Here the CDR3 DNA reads TGTGCCAGCAGCGCTACTAGCGGGTTCCCCTACGAGCAGTACTTC. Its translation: CASSATSGFPYEQYF.

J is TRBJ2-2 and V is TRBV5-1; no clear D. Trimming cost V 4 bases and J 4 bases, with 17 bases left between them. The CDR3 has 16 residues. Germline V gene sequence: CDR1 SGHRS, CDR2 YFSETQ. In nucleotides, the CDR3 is TGCGCCAGCAGCCCGCGGCTAGAGGTCGCCACCGGGGAGCTGTTTTTT. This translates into CASSPRLEVATGELFF.

CDR3 in DNA: TGTGCCAGCAGCTTGGAGGCGGGAGGCACTGAAGCTTTCTTT. This sequence encodes CASSLEAGGTEAFF. J is TRBJ1-1 and V is TRBV5-4; D is undetermined. Germline CDR1 and CDR2: SGHNT and YYREEE (reference sequence). V gave up 0 bases and J gave up 4 bases, with 10 bases separating them. The CDR3 is 14 residues long. Full variable domain (outside the CDR3, taken from reference TRBV5-4 and TRBJ1-1): ETGVTQSPTHLIKTRGQQVTLRCSSQSGHNTVSWYQQALGQGPQFIFQYYREEENGRGNFPPRFSGLQFPNYSSELNVNALELDDSALYLCASSLEAGGTEAFFGQGTRLTVV.

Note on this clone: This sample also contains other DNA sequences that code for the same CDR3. CDR3 DNA: TGTGCCAGCAGCCCACTGACTAGCGGGAGGGGCGAGCAGTACTTC. It encodes CASSPLTSGRGEQYF. V usage is TRBV27 and J usage is TRBJ2-7, with TRBD2 matching 14 bases. CDR3 length equals 15 residues. With 6 bases clipped from V and 6 bases from J, the junction kept 7 bases outside the gene matches. CDR1 is MNHEY, CDR2 SMNVEV, per germline (reference sequence).

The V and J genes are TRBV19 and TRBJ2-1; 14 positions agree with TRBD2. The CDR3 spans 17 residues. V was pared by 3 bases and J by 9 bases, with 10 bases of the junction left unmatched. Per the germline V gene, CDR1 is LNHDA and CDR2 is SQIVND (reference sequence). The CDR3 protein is CASSIQTSGGAGSEQFF. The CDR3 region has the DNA TGTGCCAGTAGTATTCAGACTAGCGGGGGGGCCGGGTCTGAGCAGTTCTTC. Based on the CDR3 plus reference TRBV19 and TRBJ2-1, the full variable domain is DGGITQSPKYLFRKEGQNVTLSCEQNLNHDAMYWYRQDPGQGLRLIYYSQIVNDFQKGDIAEGYSVSREKKESFPLTVTSAQKNPTAFYLCASSIQTSGGAGSEQFFGPGTRLTVL.

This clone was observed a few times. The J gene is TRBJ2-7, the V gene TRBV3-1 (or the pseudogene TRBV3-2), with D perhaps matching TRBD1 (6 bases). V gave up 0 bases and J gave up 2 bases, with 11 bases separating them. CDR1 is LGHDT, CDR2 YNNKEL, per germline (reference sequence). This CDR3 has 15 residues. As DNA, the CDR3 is TGTGCCAGCAGCCAAGATCCAGGGGCACCCTACGAGCAGTACTTC. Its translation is CASSQDPGAPYEQYF.

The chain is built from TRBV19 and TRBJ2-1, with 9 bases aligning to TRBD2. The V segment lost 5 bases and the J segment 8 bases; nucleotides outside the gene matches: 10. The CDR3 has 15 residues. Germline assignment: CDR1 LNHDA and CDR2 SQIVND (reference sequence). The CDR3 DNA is TGTGCCAGTAGTGTTAGCGGGAGCTCAGGGTATGAGCAGTTCTTC. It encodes CASSVSGSSGYEQFF.

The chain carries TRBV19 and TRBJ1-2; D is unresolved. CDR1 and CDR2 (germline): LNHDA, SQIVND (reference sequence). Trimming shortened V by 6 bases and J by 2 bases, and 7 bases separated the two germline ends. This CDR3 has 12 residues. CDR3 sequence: CASSGVNYGYTF. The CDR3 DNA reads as TGTGCCAGTAGCGGGGTGAACTATGGCTACACCTTC.

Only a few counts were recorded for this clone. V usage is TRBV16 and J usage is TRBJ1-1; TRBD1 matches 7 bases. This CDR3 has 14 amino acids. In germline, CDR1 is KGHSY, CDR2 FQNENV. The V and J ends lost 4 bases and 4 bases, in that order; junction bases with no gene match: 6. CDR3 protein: CASSPRQGGTEAFF. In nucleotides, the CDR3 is TGTGCCAGCAGCCCCCGACAGGGTGGCACTGAAGCTTTCTTT.

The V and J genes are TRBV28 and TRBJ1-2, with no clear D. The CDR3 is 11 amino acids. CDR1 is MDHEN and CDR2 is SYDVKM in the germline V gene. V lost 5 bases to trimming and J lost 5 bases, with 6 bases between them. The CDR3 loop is CASSALYGYTF. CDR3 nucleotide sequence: TGTGCCAGCAGTGCGCTTTATGGCTACACCTTC.

DNA of the CDR3: TGTGCCAGCAGCTTTCAGGGGCAGTTAACTGAAGCTTTCTTT. Protein sequence: CASSFQGQLTEAFF. V gene TRBV7-8 combines with J gene TRBJ1-1, with D maybe TRBD1 (6 bases). Germline CDR1 SGHVS, CDR2 FQNEAQ. The CDR3 loop spans 14 amino acids. V lost 3 bases and J 5 bases, leaving 13 bases between the germline ends.

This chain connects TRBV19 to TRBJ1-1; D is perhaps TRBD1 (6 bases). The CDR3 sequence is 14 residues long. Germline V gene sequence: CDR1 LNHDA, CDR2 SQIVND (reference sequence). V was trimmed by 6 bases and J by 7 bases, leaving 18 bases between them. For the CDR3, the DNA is TGTGCCAGTAGCGGCCTTTTGGGGGCTGGTGAAGCTTTCTTT. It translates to CASSGLLGAGEAFF.

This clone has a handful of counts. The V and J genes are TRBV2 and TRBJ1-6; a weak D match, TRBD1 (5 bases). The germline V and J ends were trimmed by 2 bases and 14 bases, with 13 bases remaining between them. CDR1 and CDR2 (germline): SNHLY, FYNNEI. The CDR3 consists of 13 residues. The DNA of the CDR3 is TGTGCCAGCAGTGAAAGTCCGCGACAGACCCTCCACTTT. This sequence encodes CASSESPRQTLHF.

The CDR3 DNA sequence: TGTGCCATCAGTGAGTTTCCCCGGGACACCGGGGAGCTGTTTTTT. Amino acids: CAISEFPRDTGELFF. The chain is built from TRBV10-3 and TRBJ2-2; no definite D call. V gave up 1 base and J gave up 3 bases, with 9 bases separating them. CDR1 ENHRY and CDR2 SYGVKD come from the germline V gene. The CDR3 sequence is 15 residues long.

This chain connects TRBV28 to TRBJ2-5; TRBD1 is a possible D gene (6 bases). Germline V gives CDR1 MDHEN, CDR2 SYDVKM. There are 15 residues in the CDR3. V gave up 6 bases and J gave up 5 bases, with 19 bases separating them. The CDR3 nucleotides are TGTGCCAGCAGCCATTACCAGGGGAGTAGGGAGACCCAGTACTTC. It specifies CASSHYQGSRETQYF.

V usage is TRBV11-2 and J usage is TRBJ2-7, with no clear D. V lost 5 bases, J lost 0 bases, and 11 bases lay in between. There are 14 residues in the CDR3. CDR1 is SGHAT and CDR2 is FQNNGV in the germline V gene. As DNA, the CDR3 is TGTGCCAGCAGCCCTTACACCAACTCCTACGAGCAGTACTTC. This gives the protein CASSPYTNSYEQYF. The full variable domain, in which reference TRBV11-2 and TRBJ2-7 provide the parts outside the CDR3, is EAGVAQSPRYKIIEKRQSVAFWCNPISGHATLYWYQQILGQGPKLLIQFQNNGVVDDSQLPKDRFSAERLKGVDSTLKIQPAKLEDSAVYLCASSPYTNSYEQYFGPGTRLTVT.